Each of the 15 T cell receptor beta chains below was sequenced from the same sample in a study of blood T cell repertoires in COVID-19. The table came from immunoSEQ multiplex PCR; TCRdb's copy has only in-frame clones and leaves some out. The table records over 200,000 clones, under 90% of them present only once. The sample comprised PBMCs or T cells enriched from blood (not recorded which). The receptors were gathered from a woman aged 25 to 39 with acute COVID-19.

DNA for the CDR3: TGCAGCGGAGCAGGGGCAGATACGCAGTATTTT. It specifies CSGAGADTQYF. V is TRBV29-1 and J is TRBJ2-3; the D gene is possibly TRBD1 (6 bases). V lost 7 bases to trimming and J lost 4 bases, with 9 bases between them. CDR3 size: 11 residues. The germline V gene encodes CDR1 SQVTM and CDR2 ANQGSEA.

The chain carries TRBV18 and TRBJ1-2; 8 bases are shared with TRBD1. V lost 0 bases to trimming and J lost 6 bases; unmatched junction nucleotides: 9. Looked up from germline, CDR1 is KGHSH and CDR2 is LQKENI. The CDR3 runs 16 residues. The CDR3 region is CASSPPNEDRGHGYTF. CDR3 in DNA: TGTGCCAGCTCACCACCGAATGAAGACAGGGGACATGGCTACACCTTC.

This sequence joins TRBV5-8 and TRBJ2-2, with TRBD1 matching 8 bases. V lost 0 bases and J lost 4; bases outside the gene matches: 17. Germline V gene sequence: CDR1 SGHTS, CDR2 YDEGEE. The CDR3 runs 20 residues. The CDR3 nucleotides are TGTGCCAGCAGCTTGGTCGCCGGGACAGGCTATCGGGGTATCACCGGGGAGCTGTTTTTT. Residues: CASSLVAGTGYRGITGELFF. Together with reference TRBV5-8 and TRBJ2-2, the CDR3 gives the full variable domain: EAGVTQSPTHLIKTRGQQATLRCSPISGHTSVYWYQQALGLGLQFLLWYDEGEERNRGNFPPRFSGRQFPNYSSELNVNALELEDSALYLCASSLVAGTGYRGITGELFFGEGSRLTVL.

The V and J genes are TRBV12-3 or TRBV12-4 and TRBJ1-2, with D tentatively TRBD1 (6 bases). CDR3 length: 13 amino acids. The V end was cut by 6 bases, the J end by 5 bases, with 13 bases between. For the CDR3, the DNA is TGTGCCAGCAGCGCCGGGACACGGTATGGCTACACCTTC. Residues: CASSAGTRYGYTF.

This rearrangement joins TRBV9 to TRBJ2-5; no firm D call. V was shortened by 1 base and J by 4 bases, with 8 bases between the two germline ends. This CDR3 spans 13 amino acids. Germline-derived CDR1 and CDR2 are SGDLS and YYNGEE. Written as DNA, the CDR3 is TGTGCCAGCAGCGTAAGTACGGGAGAGACCCAGTACTTC. It specifies CASSVSTGETQYF.

This chain connects TRBV12-3 or TRBV12-4 to TRBJ2-7; D may be TRBD1 (5 bases). Trimming took off 6 bases at V and 5 bases at J, with 8 bases between the two ends. The CDR3 has 11 residues. The DNA for the CDR3 is TGTGCCAGCAGCGACAGCCACGAGCAGTACTTC. Translated: CASSDSHEQYF.

The rearrangement uses TRBV14 and TRBJ1-1; TRBD1 matches at 7 bases. Germline values: CDR1 SGHDN, CDR2 FVKESK. The V and J ends lost 4 bases and 8 bases, in that order; junction bases with no gene match: 1. CDR3 length equals 11 residues. CDR3 sequence reads: CASSRDSEAFF. CDR3 nucleotides: TGTGCCAGCAGCCGGGACAGCGAAGCTTTCTTT. The entire variable domain, with the rest obtained from reference TRBV14 and TRBJ1-1, is as follows: EAGVTQFPSHSVIEKGQTVTLRCDPISGHDNLYWYRRVMGKEIKFLLHFVKESKQDESGMPNNRFLAERTGGTYSTLKVQPAELEDSGVYFCASSRDSEAFFGQGTRLTVV.

The chain recombines TRBV19 with TRBJ1-5, with TRBD1 identical over 7 bases. Germline-derived CDR1 and CDR2 are LNHDA and SQIVND (reference sequence). After removal of 5 bases from V and 1 base from J, the junction contained 5 bases not matched to a gene. The CDR3 totals 15 residues. CDR3 coding DNA: TGTGCCAGTAGTCCGAACAGGGGAAGCAATCAGCCCCAGCATTTT. As protein: CASSPNRGSNQPQHF.

This clone has a single count. This rearrangement joins TRBV6-5 to TRBJ1-1, with D tentatively TRBD1 (5 bases). CDR3 length equals 13 residues. Germline V gives CDR1 MNHEY, CDR2 SVGAGI. Trimming left V 8 bases short and J 4 bases short, with 14 bases between. In DNA form, the CDR3 reads TGTGCCAGCCTGCGGGGCTCGGGCACTGAAGCTTTCTTT. Translating gives CASLRGSGTEAFF.

The chain is built from TRBV7-9 and TRBJ1-2; TRBD1 matches 9 bases. J gave up 3 bases and V 5 bases, and 16 bases lay outside the gene matches. The V gene's germline CDR1 is SEHNR and CDR2 FQNEAQ (reference sequence). The CDR3 runs to 18 residues. For the CDR3, the DNA is TGTGCCAGCAGCAAATTAAGGGGACAGGGTCAGACGGACTATGGCTACACCTTC. Protein: CASSKLRGQGQTDYGYTF. The variable domain in full, with the rest retrieved from reference TRBV7-9 and TRBJ1-2, is DTGVSQNPRHKITKRGQNVTFRCDPISEHNRLYWYRQTLGQGPEFLTYFQNEAQLEKSRLLSDRFSAERPKGSFSTLEIQRTEQGDSAMYLCASSKLRGQGQTDYGYTFGSGTRLTVV.

CDR3 in amino acids: CASSVPGTGPGNTIYF. The CDR3, as DNA: TGTGCCAGCAGCGTCCCCGGGACAGGCCCTGGAAACACCATATATTTT. The gene calls are TRBV9 and TRBJ1-3; 8 bases are a match to TRBD1. Germline trimming cut 2 bases from V and 2 bases from J; bases unmatched to any gene: 6. The CDR3 has 16 residues. CDR1 SGDLS and CDR2 YYNGEE come from the germline V gene.

This rearrangement joins TRBV6-1 to TRBJ1-6, with TRBD1 matching 7 bases. V shed 4 bases, J shed 7 bases, and the junction held 13 bases outside the gene matches. Looked up from germline, CDR1 is MNHNS and CDR2 is SASEGT. This CDR3 is 17 amino acids long. The CDR3 here is CASSATLTGVGNSPLHF. CDR3 bases: TGTGCCAGCAGTGCTACACTCACAGGGGTCGGAAATTCACCCCTCCACTTT.

This chain links TRBV12-3 or TRBV12-4 with TRBJ2-7; 7 nucleotides line up with TRBD1. This CDR3 spans 13 amino acids. Trimming at V came to 2 bases and at J to 3 bases, leaving 1 base not matched to a gene. CDR3 nucleotides: TGTGCCAGCAGTTTAAACAGGGGCTACGAGCAGTACTTC. This translates into CASSLNRGYEQYF.

The V call is TRBV14, the J call TRBJ1-1, with D unclear. The CDR3 sequence is 16 residues long. V was shortened by 3 bases and J by 0 bases, with 14 bases between the two germline ends. Germline V gene sequence: CDR1 SGHDN, CDR2 FVKESK. CDR3 DNA: TGTGCCAGCAGCCATGGCCATCGGGAACTGAACACTGAAGCTTTCTTT. It codes for CASSHGHRELNTEAFF. Filled out from reference TRBV14 and TRBJ1-1, the complete variable domain reads EAGVTQFPSHSVIEKGQTVTLRCDPISGHDNLYWYRRVMGKEIKFLLHFVKESKQDESGMPNNRFLAERTGGTYSTLKVQPAELEDSGVYFCASSHGHRELNTEAFFGQGTRLTVV.

The V call is TRBV7-3, the J call TRBJ2-3; D gene unclear. V dropped 2 bases and J dropped 4 bases, with 13 bases sitting between them. This CDR3 contains 15 residues. Germline lookup yields CDR1 SGHTA and CDR2 FQGTGA. The CDR3: CASSLGRRQADTQYF. CDR3 DNA sequence: TGTGCCAGCAGCTTAGGGCGCCGCCAAGCAGATACGCAGTATTTT.